This T cell receptor (beta chain) came from a study of PD-1 blockade in classical Hodgkin lymphoma. Every single patient, without exception, relapsed after autologous stem cell transplantation, and brentuximab vedotin exposure varied. Complete response, partial response or progressive disease constituted the best responses recorded. J lost 3 bases, V lost 0 bases, and 1 base had no gene match. This CDR3 is 15 amino acids long. Germline lookup yields CDR1 SNHLY and CDR2 FYNNEI. Measured with immunoSEQ multiplex PCR; TCRdb has only the in-frame clones, and not every one. The sample includes about 110,000 clones, about nine tenths of them seen just once.

Material: peripheral blood mononuclear cells (PBMCs), obtained before the second cycle of nivolumab. The rearrangement links TRBV2 to TRBJ2-7, with 11 nucleotides matching TRBD1. The TCR originated in a human donor with classical Hodgkin lymphoma. Here the CDR3 reads CASSEAGTGGYEQYF. In DNA, the CDR3 is TGTGCCAGCAGTGAAGCCGGGACAGGGGGCTACGAGCAGTACTTC.